This is a list of T cell receptor beta chains from one sample in a study of blood T cell repertoires in COVID-19. Libraries were prepared by immunoSEQ multiplex PCR; TCRdb keeps only in-frame clonotypes and omits some of them. The table records over 250,000 clones, roughly 91% of them present only once. The sequenced sample was PBMCs or T cells enriched from blood (not recorded which). The receptors shown here come from a woman in her sixties or seventies who had recovered from COVID-19. The CDR3 runs from the conserved cysteine through the conserved F or W. The D gene is left open where the match is weak. Clone sizes are given selectively: once, few, many, or a class where the clone is expanded.

J gene: TRBJ1-4
CDR3 length: 12
V gene: TRBV7-7
D gene: NA
clone size: NA
CDR3 DNA: TGTGCTAGCAGCTTAAATGGCGAAAAACTGTTTTTT
CDR3 protein: CASSLNGEKLFF

J gene: TRBJ1-5
CDR3 length: 16
V gene: TRBV19
D gene: TRBD1
clone size: NA
CDR3 DNA: TGTGCCAGTAGTACCTCCAACAGGGGATTCAATCAGCCCCAGCATTTT
CDR3 protein: CASSTSNRGFNQPQHF

J gene: TRBJ2-2
CDR3 length: 14
V gene: TRBV24-1
D gene: NA
clone size: NA
CDR3 DNA: TGTGCCACCAGTGATGAGATGAGCACCGGGGAGCTGTTTTTT
CDR3 protein: CATSDEMSTGELFF

J gene: TRBJ2-5
CDR3 length: 14
V gene: TRBV2
D gene: NA
clone size: NA
CDR3 DNA: TGTGCCAGCAGTTATGGGACTTTCCAAGAGACCCAGTACTTC
CDR3 protein: CASSYGTFQETQYF

J gene: TRBJ1-2
CDR3 length: 15
V gene: TRBV6-5
D gene: NA
clone size: NA
CDR3 DNA: TGTGCCAGCAGTTACGCCCCTGACACTTTCTATGGCTACACCTTC
CDR3 protein: CASSYAPDTFYGYTF

J gene: TRBJ1-1
CDR3 length: 15
V gene: TRBV18
D gene: NA
clone size: NA
CDR3 DNA: TGTGCCAGCTCCAGGCGGGGAGGGGTTCCCACTGAAGCTTTCTTT
CDR3 protein: CASSRRGGVPTEAFF

J gene: TRBJ2-5
CDR3 length: 15
V gene: TRBV13
D gene: TRBD2
clone size: NA
CDR3 DNA: TGTGCCAGCAGGCGTACCGGGACTAGTACTGAGACCCAGTACTTC
CDR3 protein: CASRRTGTSTETQYF

J gene: TRBJ1-2
CDR3 length: 14
V gene: TRBV7-6
D gene: NA
clone size: NA
CDR3 DNA: TGTGCCAGCAGCTTAGGAGGGCACCCCTATGGCTACACCTTC
CDR3 protein: CASSLGGHPYGYTF

J gene: TRBJ1-1
CDR3 length: 14
V gene: TRBV2
D gene: NA
clone size: once
CDR3 DNA: TGTGCCAGCACTATGGACACCCTGGGGACTGAAGCTTTCTTT
CDR3 protein: CASTMDTLGTEAFF

J gene: TRBJ2-1
CDR3 length: 15
V gene: TRBV11-2
D gene: TRBD1
clone size: NA
CDR3 DNA: TGTGCCAGCAGTACAGACAGGGGGCCAAGGAATGAGCAGTTCTTC
CDR3 protein: CASSTDRGPRNEQFF

J gene: TRBJ1-1
CDR3 length: 12
V gene: TRBV9
D gene: NA
clone size: NA
CDR3 DNA: TGTGCCAGCAGCGGCGGGGCCTTCGAAGCTTTCTTT
CDR3 protein: CASSGGAFEAFF

J gene: TRBJ2-7
CDR3 length: 13
V gene: TRBV11-2
D gene: NA
clone size: NA
CDR3 DNA: TGTGCCAGCAGCCCCTCCGGCTCCTACGAGCAGTACTTC
CDR3 protein: CASSPSGSYEQYF

J gene: TRBJ1-1
CDR3 length: 15
V gene: TRBV7-2
D gene: NA
clone size: NA
CDR3 DNA: TGTGCCAGCAGCTTAGTCGGGGGACCGAACACTGAAGCTTTCTTT
CDR3 protein: CASSLVGGPNTEAFF

J gene: TRBJ1-1
CDR3 length: 10
V gene: TRBV5-1
D gene: NA
clone size: NA
CDR3 DNA: TGCGCCACCCAACCAGGGGCAGCTTTCTTT
CDR3 protein: CATQPGAAFF

J gene: TRBJ1-1
CDR3 length: 13
V gene: TRBV29-1
D gene: NA
clone size: NA
CDR3 DNA: TGCAGCGTTGGTAACCGGGTTGGCACTGAAGCTTTCTTT
CDR3 protein: CSVGNRVGTEAFF

J gene: TRBJ1-1
CDR3 length: 14
V gene: TRBV5-1
D gene: NA
clone size: NA
CDR3 DNA: TGCGCCAGCAGCGGCGGGACGGCTTACACTGAAGCTTTCTTT
CDR3 protein: CASSGGTAYTEAFF

J gene: TRBJ1-2
CDR3 length: 13
V gene: TRBV7-9
D gene: NA
clone size: NA
CDR3 DNA: TGTGCCAGCAGCTTCGGTCCCAGGCCGGGCTACACCTTC
CDR3 protein: CASSFGPRPGYTF

J gene: TRBJ2-5
CDR3 length: 17
V gene: TRBV30
D gene: TRBD2
clone size: NA
CDR3 DNA: TGTGCCTCCGAAACCGGGACTAGCGGACACCCCCAAGAGACCCAGTACTTC
CDR3 protein: CASETGTSGHPQETQYF

J gene: TRBJ1-2
CDR3 length: 11
V gene: TRBV9
D gene: NA
clone size: once
CDR3 DNA: TGTGCCAGCGACAGTAACTATGGCTACACCTTC
CDR3 protein: CASDSNYGYTF

J gene: TRBJ1-1
CDR3 length: 14
V gene: TRBV19
D gene: TRBD1
clone size: NA
CDR3 DNA: TGTGCCACCAAGGGACAGGTCTTCACAGCTGAAGCTTTCTTT
CDR3 protein: CATKGQVFTAEAFF

J gene: TRBJ1-2
CDR3 length: 13
V gene: TRBV14
D gene: NA
clone size: NA
CDR3 DNA: TGTGCCAGCAGCCTGTCGGTTAACTATGGCTACACCTTC
CDR3 protein: CASSLSVNYGYTF

J gene: TRBJ2-7
CDR3 length: 13
V gene: TRBV24-1
D gene: NA
clone size: NA
CDR3 DNA: TGTGCCACCAGTGACCCTACCACGTACGAGCAGTACTTC
CDR3 protein: CATSDPTTYEQYF

J gene: TRBJ2-7
CDR3 length: 15
V gene: TRBV5-1
D gene: TRBD1
clone size: NA
CDR3 DNA: TGCGCCAGCAGCGAAGGGACAGTCAGCACCTACGAGCAGTACTTC
CDR3 protein: CASSEGTVSTYEQYF

J gene: TRBJ1-1
CDR3 length: 15
V gene: TRBV10-3
D gene: NA
clone size: NA
CDR3 DNA: TGTGCCATCAGTGAGTCGACAGCGCTGAACACTGAAGCTTTCTTT
CDR3 protein: CAISESTALNTEAFF

J gene: TRBJ1-1
CDR3 length: 14
V gene: TRBV2
D gene: TRBD1
clone size: NA
CDR3 DNA: TGTGCCAGCAGTAATCAGGGGGCCTACACTGAAGCTTTCTTT
CDR3 protein: CASSNQGAYTEAFF

J gene: TRBJ2-5
CDR3 length: 13
V gene: TRBV5-1
D gene: NA
clone size: NA
CDR3 DNA: TGCGCCAGCAGCTTCGGGGTGGCAGAGACCCAGTACTTC
CDR3 protein: CASSFGVAETQYF

J gene: TRBJ2-7
CDR3 length: 14
V gene: TRBV7-9
D gene: NA
clone size: once
CDR3 DNA: TGTGCCAGCACCGAGGCGCCGGGTTCCTACGAGCAGTACTTC
CDR3 protein: CASTEAPGSYEQYF

J gene: TRBJ2-5
CDR3 length: 15
V gene: TRBV5-1
D gene: NA
clone size: NA
CDR3 DNA: TGCGCCAGCATCAAAGGAGGACCTCTACAAGAGACCCAGTACTTC
CDR3 protein: CASIKGGPLQETQYF

J gene: TRBJ2-5
CDR3 length: 13
V gene: TRBV10-3
D gene: TRBD2
clone size: NA
CDR3 DNA: TGTGCCATCAGAGCGGGAAATCGAGAGACCCAGTACTTC
CDR3 protein: CAIRAGNRETQYF

J gene: TRBJ2-5
CDR3 length: 12
V gene: TRBV7-2
D gene: NA
clone size: NA
CDR3 DNA: TGTGCCAGCACCCGAGGAGCTAGCCCCCAGTACTTC
CDR3 protein: CASTRGASPQYF

J gene: TRBJ1-6
CDR3 length: 14
V gene: TRBV3-1/TRBV3-2
D gene: TRBD1
clone size: NA
CDR3 DNA: TGTGCCAGCAGCTCGGGACAGCTAAATTCACCCCTCCACTTT
CDR3 protein: CASSSGQLNSPLHF

J gene: TRBJ2-1
CDR3 length: 16
V gene: TRBV9
D gene: NA
clone size: NA
CDR3 DNA: TGTGCCAGTCGCGCGACCGGCGGGGGCCACTACAATGAGCAGTTCTTC
CDR3 protein: CASRATGGGHYNEQFF

J gene: TRBJ1-6
CDR3 length: 16
V gene: TRBV19
D gene: TRBD1
clone size: NA
CDR3 DNA: TGTGCCAGTCGCGCCCAGGGACAGGGGGCACGTTCACCCCTCCACTTT
CDR3 protein: CASRAQGQGARSPLHF

J gene: TRBJ1-1
CDR3 length: 11
V gene: TRBV30
D gene: NA
clone size: NA
CDR3 DNA: TGTGCCTGGGACCGGGAATCTGAAGCTTTCTTT
CDR3 protein: CAWDRESEAFF

J gene: TRBJ2-7
CDR3 length: 15
V gene: TRBV5-1
D gene: TRBD1
clone size: NA
CDR3 DNA: TGCGCCAGCAGCTTGACCGGACAGGGGGCGGAAGAGCAGTACTTC
CDR3 protein: CASSLTGQGAEEQYF

J gene: TRBJ1-1
CDR3 length: 15
V gene: TRBV6-4
D gene: NA
clone size: NA
CDR3 DNA: TGTGCCAGCAGTGATGAAGGACGGTGGGGAGCTGAAGCTTTCTTT
CDR3 protein: CASSDEGRWGAEAFF

J gene: TRBJ2-1
CDR3 length: 13
V gene: TRBV12-5
D gene: NA
clone size: NA
CDR3 DNA: TGTGCTAGTGGTTTACAGGGTAGCAATGAGCAGTTCTTC
CDR3 protein: CASGLQGSNEQFF

J gene: TRBJ1-1
CDR3 length: 15
V gene: TRBV28
D gene: TRBD1
clone size: once
CDR3 DNA: TGTGCCAGCAGTTTAGCCAGGGGGCGCGGCACTGAAGCTTTCTTT
CDR3 protein: CASSLARGRGTEAFF

J gene: TRBJ2-1
CDR3 length: 15
V gene: TRBV11-3
D gene: TRBD2
clone size: NA
CDR3 DNA: TGTGCCAGCAGCTTGAGCGGGAGCTCCTACAATGAGCAGTTCTTC
CDR3 protein: CASSLSGSSYNEQFF

J gene: TRBJ1-2
CDR3 length: 17
V gene: TRBV19
D gene: NA
clone size: NA
CDR3 DNA: TGTGCCAGTACCCCCCTCGGGACTTCAAGCAGCATCTATGGCTACACCTTC
CDR3 protein: CASTPLGTSSSIYGYTF

J gene: TRBJ2-7
CDR3 length: 15
V gene: TRBV5-1
D gene: TRBD1
clone size: NA
CDR3 DNA: TGCGCCACCAGCTTGTCGGGACAGGGGTGGGAGGAGCAGTACTTC
CDR3 protein: CATSLSGQGWEEQYF

J gene: TRBJ1-1
CDR3 length: 13
V gene: TRBV18
D gene: NA
clone size: NA
CDR3 DNA: TGTGCCAGCTCACACGACATGAACACTGAAGCTTTCTTT
CDR3 protein: CASSHDMNTEAFF

J gene: TRBJ2-3
CDR3 length: 15
V gene: TRBV6-5
D gene: TRBD2
clone size: NA
CDR3 DNA: TGTGCCAGCAGCTACGGGGGGTCTAGCACAGATACGCAGTATTTT
CDR3 protein: CASSYGGSSTDTQYF

J gene: TRBJ2-1
CDR3 length: 15
V gene: TRBV7-6
D gene: TRBD2
clone size: NA
CDR3 DNA: TGTGCCAGCAGCTTAGTGGTGACTAGCGGGATTGAGCAGTTCTTC
CDR3 protein: CASSLVVTSGIEQFF

J gene: TRBJ2-2
CDR3 length: 17
V gene: TRBV7-9
D gene: TRBD2
clone size: once
CDR3 DNA: TGTGCCAGCAGCTTACCTAGCGGGGGGGCTGACACCGGGGAGCTGTTTTTT
CDR3 protein: CASSLPSGGADTGELFF